This T cell receptor beta chain was found in a study of cytomegalovirus exposure and HLA in healthy donors (TCRdb year 2017). Looking at the study overall: The 670 or so repertoires of the first cohort and the roughly 110 validation repertoires were produced on the same platform, according to a later analysis. The study aimed to test whether cataloging public T cell receptors could reveal signatures of past pathogen exposure. Along with the roughly 670-subject first cohort, a separate validation cohort of 120 different subjects was used. High-throughput TCR immunosequencing, statistical association of individual TCRs with disease status, and machine learning were combined to predict cytomegalovirus infection status.

Here is what the overall study found, with its caveats: The authors suggested that the approach could potentially be generalized to other disease states and immunological phenotypes. A later analysis lacked HLA typing for the validation cohort, so it scored co-occurrence in that cohort across all 130 or so repertoires. While some public TCRs were present in many individuals, most TCR sequences turned up only very rarely across donors. In the study, 150 to 200 TCR beta chains were listed as associated with cytomegalovirus. The classifier was reported to diagnose cytomegalovirus status with high specificity and sensitivity in both the original cohort and the validation cohort. A later analysis found that TCRs clustered in the first cohort also tended to co-occur in the 120 validation repertoires, with just under 95% of cluster scores above 0. A few of the identified cytomegalovirus-associated TCR beta chains were confirmed in vitro to be specific for cytomegalovirus antigens.

Worth noting for this clone: It has no known antigen specificity. The record has no base qualities; no much larger clone is one base away.

V is reduced by 5 bases and J by 5 bases, leaving a spacing of 18 bases between them. CDR1 and CDR2 were assigned from the germline V gene (reference sequence) as LNHNV and YYDKDF. The CDR3 contains 15 residues, cysteine and phenylalanine counted. CDR3 DNA only is kept here, 45 bases in frame from base 1. Separate from the roughly 660-subject first cohort, the validation cohort of about 130 subjects was the group to which the donors belonged. The library relied on the immunoSEQ multiplex PCR assay. The study's processing was this. A statistical classification framework was built for diagnosing cytomegalovirus status from the catalog of TCR beta chain sequences. TCRdb re-hosts the immuneACCESS table, in-frame sequences only. Its copies lack some clones; in the studies checked, an unresolved V gene accounts for under half of them, and the cause for the rest is not known. The DNA was the basis for D and trimming; V, J and clone size are from that table. The sample table shows over 200,000 clones, and around nine tenths are seen once. 2.9% of the sample lies in the top ten.

Material for sequencing was PBMCs. The sequence was obtained from a woman under 30 in good health and CMV-seronegative. This receptor chain uses TRBV15 and TRBJ1-1; the D gene cannot be named for sure. The nucleotides are TGTGCCACCAGCGGAAATAAATATGCGGGAACTGAAGCTTTCTTT. This yields the protein CATSGNKYAGTEAFF. The CDR3 plus the reference TRBV15 and TRBJ1-1 genes for the other parts give the full variable domain: DAMVIQNPRYQVTQFGKPVTLSCSQTLNHNVMYWYQQKSSQAPKLLFHYYDKDFNNEADTPDNFQSRRPNTSFCFLDIRSPGLGDTAMYLCATSGNKYAGTEAFFGQGTRLTVV.